Listed below are T cell receptor beta chains from one sample, sequenced in a study of cytomegalovirus exposure and HLA in healthy donors. TCRdb's copy holds only in-frame clones and misses some; the assay was immunoSEQ multiplex PCR. Of under 200,000 clones detected, roughly four fifths appear once; the ten largest clones hold about 1.8%. The sequencing input was PBMCs. The receptors shown here come from a woman aged 18-29 years in good health and CMV-seronegative. Both conserved end residues are part of each CDR3. Each record gives: V gene, D gene, J gene, clone size, CDR3 protein. D genes are given only for firm matches. Not all rows give a size; the values are once, few, many and, for expanded clones, a class.

>TRBV6-6|NA|TRBJ1-2|NA
CASSYGGALYGYTF
>TRBV7-6|TRBD1|TRBJ1-4|NA
CASSHKQGGKLFF
>TRBV6-5|NA|TRBJ2-2|once
CASRQVNTGELFF
>TRBV4-2|NA|TRBJ1-4|NA
CASSQADGHENEKLFF
>TRBV29-1|NA|TRBJ1-1|once
CSVVRAPEAFF
>TRBV21-1|NA|TRBJ1-5|NA
CASSNGEPGQDNQPQHF
>TRBV7-9|TRBD2|TRBJ2-5|NA
CASSPGTSGYGTQYF
>TRBV5-6|NA|TRBJ2-5|NA
CASSLAYRGQETQYF
>TRBV9|TRBD1|TRBJ1-1|NA
CASSVGTGGNTEAFF
>TRBV19|NA|TRBJ1-2|NA
CASSIATDYGYTF
>TRBV28|TRBD2|TRBJ2-1|NA
CASSLGPTSGDYNEQFF
>TRBV27|NA|TRBJ2-7|NA
CASSRRLSPYEQYF
>TRBV15|NA|TRBJ2-1|NA
CATSRANLGLPGDNEQFF
>TRBV28|TRBD1|TRBJ1-5|NA
CASTSTGGGPQHF
>TRBV2|TRBD2|TRBJ2-1|NA
CASSVGTSGSPFREQFF
>TRBV30|NA|TRBJ2-1|NA
CAWSVRQFNEQFF
>TRBV6-5|TRBD2|TRBJ2-3|few
CASSYGGGTSIDTQYF
>TRBV18|TRBD2|TRBJ2-7|NA
CASSRSSGSLYEQYF
>TRBV10-3|TRBD1|TRBJ2-1|few
CAISAPGTGMGQFF
>TRBV28|NA|TRBJ2-7|NA
CASSSADSSYEQYF
>TRBV11-2|NA|NA|NA
CASSLDKTRSPYEQYF
>TRBV14|TRBD1|TRBJ1-4|NA
CASSQNTGVLEKLFF
>TRBV28|TRBD1|TRBJ2-7|NA
CASSPERTGSSYEQYF
>TRBV5-1|NA|TRBJ2-6|NA
CASRPTGWGANVLTF
>TRBV28|TRBD2|TRBJ2-3|NA
CASKTSGSTDTQYF
>TRBV2|NA|TRBJ1-2|NA
CASSEASSQYNGYTF
>TRBV5-1|TRBD1|TRBJ2-7|NA
CASSYGTGTREQYF
>TRBV6-5|NA|TRBJ1-5|few
CASSYSGGNQPQHF
>TRBV7-8|TRBD1|TRBJ2-3|NA
CASSFYRDSPTDTQYF
>TRBV11-3|TRBD2|TRBJ2-3|NA
CASSLDSASGSRDTQYF
>TRBV18|NA|TRBJ1-4|few
CASSDGGKLFF
>TRBV29-1|NA|TRBJ1-2|NA
CSVTGLAYGYTF
>TRBV5-4|TRBD2|TRBJ2-3|NA
CASSSHPSGSTDTQYF
>TRBV27|NA|TRBJ1-2|NA
CASSLEGLHGYTF
>TRBV6-5|NA|TRBJ1-2|NA
CASSEQFYGYTF
>TRBV30|NA|TRBJ1-3|NA
CAWSVTSGNTIYF
>TRBV4-3|NA|TRBJ2-1|NA
CASSQDDYAAYNEQFF
>TRBV30|NA|TRBJ1-5|NA
CAWNRGFGQPQHF
>TRBV7-9|NA|TRBJ2-7|NA
CASSPGSEQYF
>TRBV27|NA|TRBJ2-2|few
CASTPTNTGELFF
>TRBV5-4|TRBD2|TRBJ2-7|NA
CASSLGPGLDTYEQYF
>TRBV5-1|NA|TRBJ1-2|NA
CASGLGGTINYGYTF
>TRBV10-2|TRBD2|TRBJ2-5|NA
CASSLMLAGQTQYF
>TRBV2|TRBD1|TRBJ1-4|NA
CASSRDRGREEKLFF